The next 10 T cell receptor beta chains were all read from a single sample in a study of T cell repertoires in cytomegalovirus infection. TCRdb re-called the reads through MiXCR, storing one row per CDR3 protein. Of approximately 750,000 distinct CDR3 sequences in the sample, about 40% are singletons; the top ten hold roughly 2.8%. Sample: PBMCs. The receptors shown here come from a human donor in good health (CMV status not recorded). Some clones in this sample may be carry-over from other donors' samples.

This clonotype was counted many times. The V gene is TRBV7-2, the J gene TRBJ2-7; D might be TRBD2 (6 bases). The CDR3 extends over 13 amino acids. Trimming cost V 6 bases and J 5 bases, with 14 bases left between them. The germline V gene encodes CDR1 SGHTA and CDR2 FQGNSA. In DNA, the CDR3 is TGTGCCAGCAGGTTTAGCGGTATTGACGAGCAGTACTTC. This gives the protein CASRFSGIDEQYF. The variable domain in full, with the rest retrieved from reference TRBV7-2 and TRBJ2-7, is GAGVSQSPSNKVTEKGKDVELRCDPISGHTALYWYRQSLGQGLEFLIYFQGNSAPDKSGLPSDRFSAERTGGSVSTLTIQRTQQEDSAVYLCASRFSGIDEQYFGPGTRLTVT.

This chain joins TRBV28 and TRBJ2-7; D not certain. The CDR3 is 15 residues long. CDR1 is MDHEN, CDR2 SYDVKM, per germline. Deletions cut 1 base from V and 0 bases from J, with 10 bases between. The DNA for the CDR3 is TGTGCCAGCAGTTTATTCCGCCTCAGCTCCTACGAGCAGTACTTC. Translation: CASSLFRLSSYEQYF.

The V call is TRBV2, the J call TRBJ1-2; 7 bases are a match to TRBD1. Per germline, CDR1 SNHLY and CDR2 FYNNEI. The CDR3 consists of 13 residues. With 3 bases clipped from V and 4 bases from J, the junction kept 2 bases outside the gene matches. CDR3 protein: CASSEPGGYGYTF. The CDR3 DNA sequence: TGTGCCAGCAGTGAGCCAGGGGGCTATGGCTACACCTTC.

This rearrangement joins TRBV28 to TRBJ2-1; D is unclear. The CDR3 consists of 13 residues. Germline lookup yields CDR1 MDHEN and CDR2 SYDVKM. Trimming stripped 2 bases from V and 9 bases from J, with 11 bases between. The CDR3 here is CASSLGRVSEQFF. The CDR3 DNA follows: TGTGCCAGCAGTTTAGGTCGGGTATCTGAGCAGTTCTTC.

At least ten counts were recorded for this clonotype. The chain joins TRBV27 to TRBJ1-1; TRBD1 agrees at 9 bases. Trimming at V came to 7 bases and at J to 6 bases, leaving 21 bases not matched to a gene. CDR3 size: 18 residues. The germline gives CDR1 MNHEY, CDR2 SMNVEV (reference sequence). DNA for the CDR3: TGTGCCAGCATCGGGACAGGGTTTCCTCGCTTCTCAGCCCCTGAAGCTTTCTTT. Its translation is CASIGTGFPRFSAPEAFF.

There are many counts of this clonotype. The chain recombines TRBV7-2 with TRBJ2-7, with 7 bases identical to TRBD2. The CDR3 extends over 15 amino acids. Germline V gene lookup returns CDR1 SGHTA and CDR2 FQGNSA. V lost 1 base to trimming and J lost 6 bases; unmatched junction nucleotides: 9. The CDR3 DNA sequence: TGTGCCAGCAGCTTAGGGGTATGGGAGGGCGGCGAGCAGTACTTC. Amino acids: CASSLGVWEGGEQYF.

The table lists this clonotype with many counts. This CDR3 is CASSLTGQGYYQPQHF. The CDR3 bases are TGTGCCAGCAGTTTAACCGGACAGGGATATTATCAGCCCCAGCATTTT. The V call is TRBV28, the J call TRBJ1-5, with 8 bases identical to TRBD1. The length of the CDR3 is 16 residues. With V trimmed by 2 bases and J by 5 bases, 8 bases remained unmatched. Per germline, CDR1 MDHEN and CDR2 SYDVKM.

This clonotype has only a few counts. The chain uses TRBV7-8 and TRBJ1-5; no clear D gene. Trimming stripped 5 bases from V and 3 bases from J, with 17 bases between. Germline values: CDR1 SGHVS, CDR2 FQNEAQ. The CDR3 contains 16 residues. The CDR3 is CASSLGLGPNNQPQHF. CDR3 coding DNA: TGTGCCAGCAGCCTAGGCCTAGGACCGAACAATCAGCCCCAGCATTTT.

The count of this clonotype is one. The chain employs TRBV15 and TRBJ1-1; tentative D call: TRBD1 (5 bases). From germline, CDR1 is LNHNV and CDR2 YYDKDF (reference sequence). The CDR3 length is 18 residues. Trimming took 0 bases from V and 4 from J, leaving 21 bases between them. CDR3 in DNA: TGTGCCACCAGCAGAGATCCTTCGGGACCCCAGCGCGGCACTGAAGCTTTCTTT. Protein: CATSRDPSGPQRGTEAFF.

The chain uses TRBV11-2 and TRBJ2-2; TRBD1 matches 9 bases. Germline values: CDR1 SGHAT, CDR2 FQNNGV. This CDR3 comprises 15 residues. Trimming took 4 bases from V and 4 from J; bases not matched to a gene: 4. DNA for the CDR3: TGTGCCAGCAGCTCACGGACAGGGGCCACCGGGGAGCTGTTTTTT. This encodes CASSSRTGATGELFF.